The rows below give T cell receptor beta chains drawn from one sample of a study of OX40 agonist ivuxolimab in advanced cancers. Produced via immunoSEQ multiplex PCR; TCRdb's table is partial and in-frame only. The sample carries about 87,000 clones, around four fifths recorded once. Source: CD4+ or CD8+ T cells sorted from blood, taken in a trial of the OX40 agonist ivuxolimab. These receptors all come from an adult with an advanced solid tumor such as melanoma, head and neck, liver or kidney cancer. The CDR3 runs from the conserved cysteine through the conserved F or W. A D gene is named only where the DNA matches it firmly. The size entry is marked missing in some rows and otherwise reads once, few, many or a size class.

size	V	D	J	DNA	CDR3
-	TRBV2	TRBD1	TRBJ2-5	TGTGCCAGCAATGACAGGGGGCAATCGGGAGAGACCCAGTACTTC	CASNDRGQSGETQYF
-	TRBV4-3	TRBD1	TRBJ2-7	TGCGCCAGCAGCCAGGATACAGGGGTCGAGCAGTACTTC	CASSQDTGVEQYF
-	TRBV18	-	TRBJ2-2	TGTGCCAGCTCAAACCAGGGGCAGAGGGAGCTGTTTTTT	CASSNQGQRELFF
-	TRBV9	-	TRBJ2-3	TGTGCCAGCAGCGTAGTTGGGGCAGGAACAGATACGCAGTATTTT	CASSVVGAGTDTQYF
-	TRBV6-5	-	TRBJ2-5	TGTGCCAGCAGTTACCTCATTGGCCAGGAGACCCAGTACTTC	CASSYLIGQETQYF
few	TRBV7-2	TRBD2	TRBJ2-3	TGTGCCAGCAGCTCCCCCGGGAGGGATACGCAGTATTTT	CASSSPGRDTQYF
-	TRBV9	-	TRBJ1-3	TGTGCCAGCGCCGTGGGTTACAGCTCTGGAAACACCATATATTTT	CASAVGYSSGNTIYF
-	TRBV5-4	-	TRBJ2-7	TGTGCCAGCAGCACGGGACGGGACTACGAGCAGTACTTC	CASSTGRDYEQYF
-	TRBV7-8	TRBD2	TRBJ2-5	TGTGCCAGCAGCGCTACTAGCGGGAACCAAGAGACCCAGTACTTC	CASSATSGNQETQYF
-	TRBV14	-	TRBJ2-5	TGTGCCAGCAGCCTACTGGGTTCTAGAGAGACCCAGTACTTC	CASSLLGSRETQYF
-	TRBV19	-	TRBJ1-5	TGTGCCAGTAGTACCCGACGGCGGTATAGCAATCAGCCCCAGCATTTT	CASSTRRRYSNQPQHF
-	TRBV19	-	TRBJ1-4	TGTGCCAGTAGTCGTACAACGGGAGGTGAAAAACTGTTTTTT	CASSRTTGGEKLFF
-	TRBV2	-	TRBJ1-4	TGTGCCAGTAAACAGGCCGCAACTAATGAAAAACTGTTTTTT	CASKQAATNEKLFF
-	TRBV6-1	-	TRBJ2-1	TGTGCCAGCAGTGAAGGTGACAAGTATCCCTACAATGAGCAGTTCTTC	CASSEGDKYPYNEQFF
-	TRBV6-1	-	TRBJ1-6	TGTGCCAGCAGTGATATATCCAGGTCCAGGGTAACCTATAATTCACCCCTCCACTTT	CASSDISRSRVTYNSPLHF
-	TRBV18	-	TRBJ2-3	TGTGCCAGCTCCGTCATTGGGGATACGCAGTATTTT	CASSVIGDTQYF
-	TRBV7-7	TRBD2	TRBJ2-1	TGTGCCAGCAGCCAGGGACTAGCGGGATCAGGCGAGCAGTTCTTC	CASSQGLAGSGEQFF
-	TRBV6-5	-	TRBJ1-3	TGTGCCAGCAGTTCCAATGGAAACACCATATATTTT	CASSSNGNTIYF
-	TRBV7-2	-	TRBJ2-5	TGTGCCAGCAGCTTCCCGGGCCCAGAGACCCAGTACTTC	CASSFPGPETQYF
-	TRBV12-5	-	TRBJ2-3	TGTGCTAGTGGTTTGGGTATCGCCCCAGATACGCAGTATTTT	CASGLGIAPDTQYF
-	TRBV19	TRBD1	TRBJ1-6	TGTGCCAGTAGTATTGGGGGACAGGCGCTGGGTAATTCACCCCTCCACTTT	CASSIGGQALGNSPLHF
once	TRBV6-5	TRBD1	TRBJ1-2	TGTGCCAGCAGTTACTCGGGACAGGGGGCTGGGTATGGCTACACCTTC	CASSYSGQGAGYGYTF
-	TRBV6-4	-	TRBJ2-3	TGTGCCAGCAGTGCGGGCCTTACTCGAACAGATACGCAGTATTTT	CASSAGLTRTDTQYF
-	TRBV25-1	-	TRBJ1-1	TGTGCCAGCAGTGGGGACTTCTTAGTTGAAGCTTTCTTT	CASSGDFLVEAFF
few	TRBV5-1	-	TRBJ1-1	TGCGCCAGCAGCTTGATGGGTGAAGGGAACACTGAAGCTTTCTTT	CASSLMGEGNTEAFF
-	TRBV7-2	TRBD2	TRBJ2-1	TGTGCCAGCAGCTTAAACGGACTAGCGGGGACTATTGGGAATGAGCAGTTCTTC	CASSLNGLAGTIGNEQFF
few	TRBV2	-	TRBJ1-6	TGTGCCAGCAGTGACAGAGGCAATTCACCCCTCCACTTT	CASSDRGNSPLHF
-	TRBV4-1	-	TRBJ2-5	TGCGCCAGCAGCCAGGATCCCCCGGGTCAAGAGACCCAGTACTTC	CASSQDPPGQETQYF
once	TRBV18	-	TRBJ2-1	TGTGCCAGCTCACCCAGGAGCTGGGATGAGCAGTTCTTC	CASSPRSWDEQFF
-	TRBV18	-	TRBJ2-2	TGTGCCAGCTCACCACGGGCCCTGAACACCGGGGAGCTGTTTTTT	CASSPRALNTGELFF
-	TRBV4-2	-	TRBJ1-2	TGTGCCAGCAGCCCCCTAGGGCAGACGACTAACTATGGCTACACCTTC	CASSPLGQTTNYGYTF
-	TRBV6-5	-	TRBJ1-1	TGTGCCAGCAGTTACGGGTACAACCAGGACACTGAAGCTTTCTTT	CASSYGYNQDTEAFF
-	TRBV5-1	TRBD1	TRBJ2-1	TGCGCCAGCAGCTCCGGACCGGGACAGGGAGGGGATGAGCAGTTCTTC	CASSSGPGQGGDEQFF
few	TRBV6-1	TRBD1	TRBJ2-7	TGTGCCAGCCTCTGGACAGGGGGCACCTACGAGCAGTACTTC	CASLWTGGTYEQYF
-	TRBV19	TRBD1	TRBJ1-5	TGTGCCAGTAGTATCGGCCAGGGGGCCAATCAGCCCCAGCATTTT	CASSIGQGANQPQHF
-	TRBV7-2	-	TRBJ1-1	TGTGCCAGCAGCTTAGGGGGACCGATCACTGAAGCTTTCTTT	CASSLGGPITEAFF
-	TRBV5-1	TRBD1	TRBJ1-1	TGCGCCAGCAGCTTATTGGAACAGGGGGTCGCTGAAGCTTTCTTT	CASSLLEQGVAEAFF
few	TRBV19	TRBD1	TRBJ1-5	TGTGCCACCCATGGAGGGGGCAGTCAGCCCCAGCATTTT	CATHGGGSQPQHF